This T cell receptor beta chain was observed in a study of blood T cell repertoires in COVID-19. The overall study: PBMCs, B-cell-depleted T cells, or T cells were the source of the cDNA or gDNA that made up the material.

The method was immunoSEQ multiplex PCR; TCRdb's version includes in-frame clones alone and lacks a portion of them. This sample has roughly 250,000 clones, with roughly 85% found just once. The CDR3 runs to 14 residues. Trimming left V 6 bases short and J 1 base short, with 11 bases between. Per germline, CDR1 LGHNT and CDR2 FRNRAP. The TCR was taken from a woman in her thirties who had recovered from COVID-19. The sequenced sample was PBMCs or T cells enriched from blood (not recorded which). The V call is TRBV12-5, the J call TRBJ2-3; D might be TRBD1 (6 bases). The CDR3 loop reads CASGTGYGTDTQYF. The CDR3 DNA sequence: TGTGCTAGTGGAACAGGGTACGGCACAGATACGCAGTATTTT.